This TCR beta chain was documented in a study of brain T cells in children with intractable seizures (dated by TCRdb to about 2021). Concerning the study at large: As a first screen for immune gene transcripts, resected brain tissue from approximately 50 pediatric epilepsy surgery cases was run on a NanoString immunology panel. Among the roughly twelve selected surgery cases, eight also had pre-surgery blood sequenced, leaving four with brain tissue only. Study-wide findings and limitations: Because pre- and post-surgery blood were sequenced to different depths, clones absent from the pre-surgery sample may reflect undersampling. Viral specificity was inferred only from CDR3 sequence similarity, and patients' HCMV serostatus was unknown.

The germline V gene encodes CDR1 MDHEN and CDR2 SYDVKM. Measured from the cysteine to the phenylalanine, the CDR3 is 16 residues long. The kept DNA is CDR3 alone, 48 bases in frame from the first base. The V end loses 4 bases and the J end loses 5 bases, and a stretch of 18 bases separates them. This clone was counted once. Its antigen is currently not known. There are no base qualities to consult, and no much larger clone falls within one base. What the time point label conveys for this sample: blood from clinic visit 5 months post-surgery; TSC patient then seizure free. The surgery cases that showed the highest brain T cell transcript signatures were chosen for TCR beta chain sequencing of brain tissue, and of blood when it was available. Patients had been treated with at least one anti-epileptic drug before surgery. The TCR-sequenced patients were children whose drug-resistant epilepsy was caused by tuberous sclerosis complex, focal cortical dysplasia, Rasmussen encephalitis or hemimegalencephaly. The Monarch genomic DNA purification kit was used to extract bulk genomic DNA from unsorted brain tissue and whole blood.

TCR beta chain sequences were generated from genomic DNA using the immunoSEQ assay. On the study's bioinformatics: CDR3 sequences that did not begin with the conserved framework cysteine at position 104 were removed by hand. To get clonality, the normalized Shannon's Diversity Index was subtracted from one, giving values from 0 (maximal diversity) to 1 (oligoclonal). To check whether a given CDR3 had different frequencies in two samples, for example brain versus blood, chi-squared comparison-of-proportions tests were used. Public clonotypes were identified through searches of immuneACCESS, and similarity to known antiviral clonotypes was evaluated with the VDJdb browser. Not all clones reach the TCRdb copy of this immuneACCESS table, which keeps in-frame sequences only. Checked studies attribute under half of the gap to unresolved V genes and leave the rest unexplained. D and trimming come from the DNA, and the V and J calls and clone size come from that table. A total of 340,000 or so clones appear in this sample, over 90% of them only once. Roughly 5.7% of the sample is in the top ten clones.

The receptor's source is a boy under three years old with tuberous sclerosis and intractable seizures. The chain is made from TRBV28 and TRBJ1-5; a tentative D call is TRBD1 (5 bases match). Sequenced here: peripheral blood, sampled around 5 months after surgery. The nucleotides read TGTGCCAGCAGTTCCGCCCAGGGACCCCTCTATCAGCCCCAGCATTTT. This gives the protein CASSSAQGPLYQPQHF.